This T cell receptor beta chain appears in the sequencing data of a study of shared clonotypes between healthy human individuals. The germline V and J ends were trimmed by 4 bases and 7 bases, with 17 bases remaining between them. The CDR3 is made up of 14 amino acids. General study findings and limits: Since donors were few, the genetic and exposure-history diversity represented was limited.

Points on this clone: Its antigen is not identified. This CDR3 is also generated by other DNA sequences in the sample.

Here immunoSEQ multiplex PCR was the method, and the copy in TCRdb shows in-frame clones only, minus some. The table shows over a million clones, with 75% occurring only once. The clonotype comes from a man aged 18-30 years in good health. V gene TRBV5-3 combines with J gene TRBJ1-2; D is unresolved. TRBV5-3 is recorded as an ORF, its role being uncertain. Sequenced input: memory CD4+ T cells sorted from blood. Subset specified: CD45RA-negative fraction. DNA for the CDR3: TGTGCCAGAAGCCCACCCGATTCGGATGGTGGCTACACCTTC. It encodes CARSPPDSDGGYTF.